The T cell receptor beta chain under discussion was sequenced for a study of blood T cell repertoires in COVID-19. Turning to the study itself: The origin of the acute and convalescent COVID-19 samples was the United States, Italy and Spain. Sources were T cells, B-cell-depleted T cells, or PBMCs; the material itself was cDNA or gDNA.

In the study's own analysis: How many nucleated cells were present was estimated from reference gene primer amplification. Using immunoSEQ multiplex PCR, the repertoire was profiled, and TCRdb retains in-frame clones only, with some absent. The D gene and trimming were derived from the DNA, and the V and J assignments and clone size from that table. The sample carries 200,000 to 250,000 clones, just under 90% recorded once. About this clone itself: Other DNA sequences of this sample code for an identical CDR3.

Germline lookup yields CDR1 SGDLS and CDR2 YYNGEE. With 3 bases clipped from V and 2 bases from J, the junction kept 1 base outside the gene matches. CDR3 length: 13 amino acids. Specimen: peripheral blood. This receptor was taken from a young man with COVID-19, enrolled during active disease. This chain links TRBV9 with TRBJ1-1; 7 bases line up with TRBD1. The CDR3 sequence: CASSGQGNTEAFF. In nucleotides, the CDR3 is TGTGCCAGCAGCGGACAGGGTAACACTGAAGCTTTCTTT.